This is a list of T cell receptor beta chains from one sample in a study of blood T cell repertoires in COVID-19. Some clones are missing from TCRdb's copy, which holds only in-frame ones; the method was immunoSEQ multiplex PCR. The table shows roughly 100,000 clones, with about four fifths occurring only once. What was sequenced was peripheral blood. These receptors were collected from a woman aged 80 or over with acute or convalescent COVID-19. CDR3s leave out the opening cysteine and the closing phenylalanine or tryptophan. Each record gives: J gene, V gene, clone size, CDR3 protein. Size is omitted from some rows. Given values are once, few, many or a class for expanded clones.

j_call: TRBJ1-1
v_call: TRBV21-1
clone_size: -
cdr3_aa: ASSPRGGLRNTEAF

j_call: TRBJ1-4
v_call: TRBV10-2
clone_size: once
cdr3_aa: ATSMTENEKLF

j_call: TRBJ1-2
v_call: TRBV19
clone_size: -
cdr3_aa: ASSTGTGAAYGYT

j_call: TRBJ2-2
v_call: TRBV7-3
clone_size: -
cdr3_aa: ASSWLAATGELF

j_call: TRBJ2-3
v_call: TRBV6-2/TRBV6-3
clone_size: -
cdr3_aa: ASSYSGKEGTDTQY

j_call: TRBJ1-2
v_call: TRBV18
clone_size: -
cdr3_aa: ASSPGGGTGGGYT

j_call: TRBJ2-5
v_call: TRBV5-6
clone_size: -
cdr3_aa: ASSWRTSGGGETQY

j_call: TRBJ1-2
v_call: TRBV6-5
clone_size: -
cdr3_aa: ASSRGQGDGYT

j_call: TRBJ1-5
v_call: TRBV27
clone_size: once
cdr3_aa: ASSHRGASNQPQH

j_call: TRBJ2-7
v_call: TRBV18
clone_size: -
cdr3_aa: ASSTSGGAYEQY

j_call: TRBJ1-4
v_call: TRBV6-2/TRBV6-3
clone_size: -
cdr3_aa: ASSLAEKLF

j_call: TRBJ2-4
v_call: TRBV10-3
clone_size: -
cdr3_aa: APREENIQY

j_call: TRBJ2-7
v_call: TRBV7-8
clone_size: -
cdr3_aa: ASSRGGPEQY

j_call: TRBJ2-7
v_call: TRBV6-5
clone_size: -
cdr3_aa: ASSSQGGADSYEQY

j_call: TRBJ1-2
v_call: TRBV29-1
clone_size: many
cdr3_aa: SVDSAGSYGYT

j_call: TRBJ2-1
v_call: TRBV7-3
clone_size: -
cdr3_aa: ASSPGLASGRSYNEQF

j_call: TRBJ2-5
v_call: TRBV6-2/TRBV6-3
clone_size: -
cdr3_aa: ASSPLRDRVQETQY

j_call: TRBJ1-2
v_call: TRBV6-6
clone_size: -
cdr3_aa: ASSYSQGTYGYT

j_call: TRBJ2-1
v_call: TRBV3-1/TRBV3-2
clone_size: -
cdr3_aa: ASSQDGGGPPEGGEQF

j_call: TRBJ1-3
v_call: TRBV5-1
clone_size: -
cdr3_aa: ASSQVSGNTIY

j_call: TRBJ1-3
v_call: TRBV4-2
clone_size: -
cdr3_aa: ASSLIFRDRGTAGNTIY

j_call: TRBJ1-5
v_call: TRBV28
clone_size: -
cdr3_aa: ASSLLVGQPQH

j_call: TRBJ2-1
v_call: TRBV7-2
clone_size: -
cdr3_aa: ASSAGQGAMDEQF

j_call: TRBJ2-3
v_call: TRBV6-2/TRBV6-3
clone_size: -
cdr3_aa: ASSPGGRSDTQY

j_call: TRBJ1-5
v_call: TRBV19
clone_size: -
cdr3_aa: ASSPRDRGQPQH

j_call: TRBJ2-3
v_call: TRBV2
clone_size: -
cdr3_aa: ASSTSVGADTQY

j_call: TRBJ1-5
v_call: TRBV9
clone_size: once
cdr3_aa: ASSRGSQPQH

j_call: TRBJ1-1
v_call: TRBV7-9
clone_size: -
cdr3_aa: ASSPERGTEAF

j_call: TRBJ2-7
v_call: TRBV12-3/TRBV12-4
clone_size: -
cdr3_aa: ASSLGRGYEQY

j_call: TRBJ2-5
v_call: TRBV5-1
clone_size: -
cdr3_aa: ASSLGTGRKETQY

j_call: TRBJ2-5
v_call: TRBV7-2
clone_size: -
cdr3_aa: ASSPRTSRFGETQY

j_call: TRBJ2-3
v_call: TRBV6-4
clone_size: -
cdr3_aa: ASRRTQSTDTQY

j_call: TRBJ2-3
v_call: TRBV6-5
clone_size: -
cdr3_aa: ASSYSKGSTDTQY

j_call: TRBJ2-1
v_call: TRBV7-8
clone_size: -
cdr3_aa: ASSTGTGGGEQF

j_call: TRBJ1-1
v_call: TRBV3-1/TRBV3-2
clone_size: -
cdr3_aa: ASSHPKVGGRYTEAF

j_call: TRBJ2-3
v_call: TRBV19
clone_size: -
cdr3_aa: ASRLAPGGHTQY

j_call: -
v_call: TRBV6-5
clone_size: -
cdr3_aa: ASRRQGSHEQY

j_call: TRBJ1-2
v_call: TRBV18
clone_size: -
cdr3_aa: ASSQTSPGLTSAGYT

j_call: TRBJ1-2
v_call: TRBV30
clone_size: once
cdr3_aa: AWSVGLGGYT